This T cell receptor beta chain was sequenced during a study of T-cell reconstitution after alpha-beta-depleted transplantation in children (TCRdb year 2016). Regarding the research as a whole: Using TCR repertoire profiling, the study quantitatively followed how T-cell immune reconstitution unfolded in children after TCRalphabeta/CD19-depleted allogeneic hematopoietic cell transplantation.

Library generation was performed with PCR. TCRdb lists the instrument as Illumina HiSeq 2500. TCR libraries were prepared with molecular barcoding, using unique molecular identifiers to normalize TCRbeta repertoire quantification. TCRdb passed the public sequencing reads through fastp at Q25 and MiXCR, retaining productive beta sequences. Rows with one shared CDR3 protein collapse into an entry with the most common genes and DNA. The table for this sample lists about 440,000 distinct CDR3 sequences; 43% of them were counted only once. In total, the top ten clones hold around 29% of the sample. CDR1 is given as SGHDN and CDR2 as FVKESK, both from the germline V gene. A distance of 5 bases separates the germline ends of V and J, which lose 3 bases and 5 bases respectively. Its CDR3 holds 12 amino acids, cysteine through phenylalanine. Here the CDR3 DNA is all that survives: 36 bases in frame from base 1.

The treatment or condition label for this specimen denotes: allogeneic hematopoietic cell transplantation with graft depleted of TCRalphabeta T cells and CD19 B cells. The children who served as transplant recipients had been given grafts of TCRalphabeta/CD19-depleted allogeneic hematopoietic cells. The paper as a whole reports these results and caveats: The apparently early alphabetaT-cell count recovery about two months after transplant was reportedly dependent on only several hundred rapidly expanded clones derived from non-depleted graft cells. In some patients, high TCRbeta diversity at day 60 was attributed to recipient T cells and intrathymic progenitors that had survived conditioning. Hyperexpanded clone frequencies declined over subsequent months; after one year, T-cell counts and TCRbeta diversity were mostly attributed to newly produced T cells.

A word on this clonotype: Which antigen it targets is not known. No much larger clonotype is one base removed from it; base qualities were not supplied.

This receptor was obtained from a girl aged 2 to 10 with aplastic anemia, due to receive a stem cell transplant. The specimen was PBMCs, collected before TCRalphabeta/CD19-depleted stem cell transplant. The rearrangement combines TRBV14 with TRBJ2-1, with an unclear D gene assignment. The nucleotides are TGTGCCAGCAGCCATAGACACAATGAGCAGTTCTTC. This sequence encodes CASSHRHNEQFF.